The clone carrying this T cell receptor beta chain was detected ten times or more. The target antigen is unknown. Amplification of TCR alpha and beta CDR3 regions from RNA used iRepertoire nested multiplex PCR. TCRdb re-analysed the multiplex PCR reads in MiXCR, keeping a single row per CDR3 protein. The sample gives over 100,000 distinct CDR3 sequences, 25% to 30% of which show up once; approximately 35% is in the top ten. The record originates from a study of glioma-infiltrating T cells. Study-level results: Non-neoplastic patients had below-expected tissue-blood divergence, while all gliomas exceeded expectation. Only very few CDR3 sequences appeared in both tissue and blood.

V lost 3 bases and J 6 bases, leaving 9 bases between the germline ends. The V gene's germline CDR1 is KGHSH and CDR2 LQKENI. This CDR3 spans 13 amino acids. The sequenced material came from glioma tissue, nonneoplastic brain tissue, or PBMCs (not recorded which). V is TRBV18 and J is TRBJ1-5, with no clear D. This receptor was taken from a human donor with low-grade glioma or glioblastoma, undergoing nonglioma brain surgery, or in good health (not recorded which). The CDR3 protein is CASSPSWGQPQHF. CDR3 DNA: TGTGCCAGCTCACCCTCGTGGGGTCAGCCCCAGCATTTT.